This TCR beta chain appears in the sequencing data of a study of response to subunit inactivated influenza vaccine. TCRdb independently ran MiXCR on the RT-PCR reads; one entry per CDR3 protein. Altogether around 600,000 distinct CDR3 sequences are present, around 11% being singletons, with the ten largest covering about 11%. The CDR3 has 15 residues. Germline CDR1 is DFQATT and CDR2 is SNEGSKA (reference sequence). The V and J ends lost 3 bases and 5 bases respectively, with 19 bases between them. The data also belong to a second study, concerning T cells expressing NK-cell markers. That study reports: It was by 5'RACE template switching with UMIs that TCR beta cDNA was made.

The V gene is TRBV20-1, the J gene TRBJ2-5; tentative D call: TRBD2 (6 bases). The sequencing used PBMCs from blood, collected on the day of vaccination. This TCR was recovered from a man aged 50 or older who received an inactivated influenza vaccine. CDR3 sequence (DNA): TGCAGTGCTAGGAATCTGGCGGGATCAGGCGAGACCCAGTACTTC. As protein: CSARNLAGSGETQYF.